This entry lists 14 T cell receptor beta chains sequenced from one sample in a study of early T cells in non-severe SARS-CoV-2 infection. TCRdb used MiXCR to reprocess the 5' RACE reads, holding one entry per CDR3 protein. This sample has more than 20,000 distinct CDR3 sequences, with roughly 4.2% found just once. The sequencing input was whole blood. The receptors here all came from an adult who was a healthcare worker with PCR-confirmed SARS-CoV-2 infection or an uninfected control (not recorded which).

This clonotype was found many times. V usage is TRBV29-1 and J usage is TRBJ2-3, with a tentative D call TRBD1 (5 bases). Germline-derived CDR1 and CDR2 are SQVTM and ANQGSEA. This CDR3 has 14 residues. Trimming took off 4 bases at V and 3 bases at J, with 14 bases between the two ends. The CDR3 region is CSVVAGFRTDTQYF. In nucleotides, the CDR3 is TGCAGCGTTGTTGCAGGGTTCCGGACAGATACGCAGTATTTT.

This clonotype was seen ten or more times. The chain employs TRBV7-2 and TRBJ2-1; 10 nucleotides match TRBD2. V lost 4 bases, J lost 5 bases, and 2 bases stayed unmatched. CDR1 SGHTA and CDR2 FQGNSA come from the germline V gene. The CDR3 covers 14 residues. The CDR3 is CASSSTSGNNEQFF. The CDR3 region has the DNA TGTGCCAGCAGCTCCACTAGCGGGAACAATGAGCAGTTCTTC. The full variable domain, its missing parts supplied by reference TRBV7-2 and TRBJ2-1, is GAGVSQSPSNKVTEKGKDVELRCDPISGHTALYWYRQSLGQGLEFLIYFQGNSAPDKSGLPSDRFSAERTGGSVSTLTIQRTQQEDSAVYLCASSSTSGNNEQFFGPGTRLTVL.

There are many counts of this clonotype. The J gene is TRBJ1-5, the V gene TRBV29-1; 9 bases are a match to TRBD1. Trimming at V came to 4 bases and at J to 0 bases, leaving 4 bases not matched to a gene. This CDR3 comprises 15 residues. Germline loops: CDR1 SQVTM, CDR2 ANQGSEA. The CDR3: CSVAGQGDSNQPQHF. The CDR3 nucleotides are TGCAGCGTTGCGGGACAGGGTGATAGCAATCAGCCCCAGCATTTT.

There are many counts of this clonotype. This chain links TRBV7-8 with TRBJ1-5; the D gene is possibly TRBD1 (5 bases). The CDR3 sequence is 15 residues long. V was cut by 6 bases and J by 2 bases, with 14 bases left in between. CDR1 and CDR2 (germline): SGHVS, FQNEAQ. The CDR3 loop is CASSPQGAGNQPQHF. CDR3 DNA sequence: TGTGCCAGCAGTCCGCAGGGAGCGGGCAATCAGCCCCAGCATTTT. Complete variable domain (other parts from reference TRBV7-8 and TRBJ1-5): GAGVSQSPRYKVAKRGQDVALRCDPISGHVSLFWYQQALGQGPEFLTYFQNEAQLDKSGLPSDRFFAERPEGSVSTLKIQRTQQEDSAVYLCASSPQGAGNQPQHFGDGTRLSIL.

Ten or more counts support this clonotype. V and J are TRBV29-1 and TRBJ2-5; the D is unclear. CDR1 SQVTM and CDR2 ANQGSEA come from the germline V gene. V was cut by 8 bases and J by 4 bases, with 11 bases left in between. CDR3 length: 11 amino acids. CDR3 nucleotides: TGCAGCTATCCTCTTAGAGAGACCCAGTACTTC. Protein product: CSYPLRETQYF.

This clonotype appeared many times. The rearrangement joins TRBV11-2 to TRBJ2-5; D remains ambiguous. V was clipped by 5 bases and J by 5 bases, with 9 bases between them. Germline CDR1 is SGHAT and CDR2 is FQNNGV. The CDR3 runs 12 residues. CDR3 protein: CASSPSRETQYF. The CDR3 DNA reads as TGTGCCAGCAGCCCTAGTAGGGAGACCCAGTACTTC.

Many counts were recorded for this clonotype. This chain connects TRBV5-5 to TRBJ2-7; D gene unclear. Germline V CDR1 and CDR2: SGHKS, YYEKEE (reference sequence). The CDR3 is 13 residues long. Trimming cost V 4 bases and J 2 bases, with 10 bases left between them. DNA of the CDR3: TGTGCCAGCAGCCGCCTGGGTCCCTACGAGCAGTACTTC. This codes for CASSRLGPYEQYF.

At least ten counts were recorded for this clonotype. V usage is TRBV7-6 and J usage is TRBJ2-5; D is ambiguous. The CDR3 extends over 15 amino acids. Trimming cost V 6 bases and J 0 bases, with 14 bases left between them. Germline V gene data show CDR1 as SGHVS and CDR2 as FNYEAQ. The CDR3 loop reads CASSLVMGYQETQYF. The CDR3, as DNA: TGTGCCAGCAGTCTAGTAATGGGGTACCAAGAGACCCAGTACTTC.

Many counts were recorded for this clonotype. CDR3 DNA: TGTGCCAGCAGTTTAGGATCGTGGCTGCGGCAGCGGACCGAGCAGTACTTC. Encoded protein: CASSLGSWLRQRTEQYF. The chain combines TRBV12-3 or TRBV12-4 with TRBJ2-7; D might be TRBD2 (5 bases). This CDR3 has 17 residues. Trimming took 1 base from V and 6 from J, leaving 22 bases between them.

This clonotype has a count of ten or more. V is TRBV20-1 and J is TRBJ2-3; TRBD2 might be the D (6 bases). CDR3 length: 15 amino acids. In germline, CDR1 is DFQATT, CDR2 SNEGSKA (reference sequence). With 2 bases removed from V and 3 bases from J, the gap between germline ends came to 15 bases. The CDR3 here is CSARPGSLGTDTQYF. The DNA for the CDR3 is TGCAGTGCTAGACCCGGGAGTCTCGGTACAGATACGCAGTATTTT.

In this sample, this clonotype turned up many times. J is TRBJ1-1 and V is TRBV28; D is possibly TRBD1 (5 bases). This CDR3 has 14 residues. Germline V gene data show CDR1 as MDHEN and CDR2 as SYDVKM. V lost 6 bases and J 5 bases, leaving 16 bases between the germline ends. CDR3 loop: CASSHPARGTEAFF. The CDR3, as DNA: TGTGCCAGCAGCCACCCCGCGCGGGGGACTGAAGCTTTCTTT.

This clonotype occurred many times. V usage is TRBV5-6 and J usage is TRBJ2-3; 9 nucleotides match TRBD2. Germline V gene sequence: CDR1 SGHDT, CDR2 YYEEEE. The CDR3 has 16 residues. With V trimmed by 3 bases and J by 5 bases, 10 bases remained unmatched. The CDR3 reads CASSSPGGGAVDTQYF. The CDR3 DNA sequence: TGTGCCAGCAGCTCTCCTGGCGGGGGGGCCGTAGATACGCAGTATTTT.

The chain recombines TRBV12-5 with TRBJ2-1, with TRBD2 matching over 10 bases. V shed 7 bases and J 3 bases; nucleotides not matched to a gene: 9. CDR3 length: 16 residues. Germline V lookup: CDR1 LGHNT, CDR2 FRNRAP. CDR3 sequence: CASVASSGGRYNEQFF. CDR3 DNA: TGTGCTAGTGTTGCTTCTAGCGGGGGTCGCTACAATGAGCAGTTCTTC. Together with reference TRBV12-5 and TRBJ2-1, the CDR3 gives the full variable domain: DARVTQTPRHKVTEMGQEVTMRCQPILGHNTVFWYRQTMMQGLELLAYFRNRAPLDDSGMPKDRFSAEMPDATLATLKIQPSEPRDSAVYFCASVASSGGRYNEQFFGPGTRLTVL.

This clonotype was seen a few times. The chain carries TRBV11-2 and TRBJ2-3; tentative D call: TRBD2 (5 bases). Germline V CDR1 and CDR2: SGHAT, FQNNGV. The CDR3 has 14 amino acids. V was shortened by 6 bases and J by 0 bases, with 10 bases between the two germline ends. The CDR3 DNA reads as TGTGCCAGCAGGTCCTGGACTAGCACAGATACGCAGTATTTT. As protein: CASRSWTSTDTQYF.